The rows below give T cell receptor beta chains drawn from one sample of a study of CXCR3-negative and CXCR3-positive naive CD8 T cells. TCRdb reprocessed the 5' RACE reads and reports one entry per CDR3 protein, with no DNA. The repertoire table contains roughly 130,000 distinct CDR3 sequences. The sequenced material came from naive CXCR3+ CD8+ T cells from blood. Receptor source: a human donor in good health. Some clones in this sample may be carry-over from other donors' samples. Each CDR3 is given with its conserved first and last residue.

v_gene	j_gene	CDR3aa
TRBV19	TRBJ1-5	CASRYGPQPQHF
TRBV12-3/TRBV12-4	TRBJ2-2	CASSSLGGGTGELFF
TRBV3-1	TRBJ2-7	CASSPIFRGEQYF
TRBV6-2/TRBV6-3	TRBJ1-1	CASSYGNRAFF
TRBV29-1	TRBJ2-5	CSVENWSQETQYF
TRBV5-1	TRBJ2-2	CASAWNSAAGELFF
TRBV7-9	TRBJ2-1	CASSSTGTSGSYNEQFF
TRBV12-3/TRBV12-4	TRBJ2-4	CASSFRGTGDNIQYF
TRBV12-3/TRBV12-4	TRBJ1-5	CASSPNPEQGEYAAQHF
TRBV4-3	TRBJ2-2	CASSQVIRPMKTGELFF
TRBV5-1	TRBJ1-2	CASSLDQGIGYTF
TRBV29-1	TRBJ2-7	CSGTDSSYEQYF
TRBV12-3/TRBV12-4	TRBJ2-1	CASSLVAYYNEQFF
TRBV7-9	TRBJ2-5	CASSSFRASGGATKETQYF
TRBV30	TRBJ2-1	CAWSGERYNEQFF
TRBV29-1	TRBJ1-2	CSVVQGAQGYTF
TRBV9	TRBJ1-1	CASSSKGGTEAFF
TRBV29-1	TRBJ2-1	CSVRTGSNNEQFF
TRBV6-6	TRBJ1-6	CASSYGRESSYNSPLHF
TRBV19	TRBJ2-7	CASSIEGQGYEQYF
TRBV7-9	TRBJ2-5	CASSSPTSVETQYF
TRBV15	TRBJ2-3	CATSSYTDTQYF
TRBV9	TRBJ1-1	CASSLRGFTEAFF
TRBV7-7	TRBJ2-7	CASSLFQGPSYEQYF